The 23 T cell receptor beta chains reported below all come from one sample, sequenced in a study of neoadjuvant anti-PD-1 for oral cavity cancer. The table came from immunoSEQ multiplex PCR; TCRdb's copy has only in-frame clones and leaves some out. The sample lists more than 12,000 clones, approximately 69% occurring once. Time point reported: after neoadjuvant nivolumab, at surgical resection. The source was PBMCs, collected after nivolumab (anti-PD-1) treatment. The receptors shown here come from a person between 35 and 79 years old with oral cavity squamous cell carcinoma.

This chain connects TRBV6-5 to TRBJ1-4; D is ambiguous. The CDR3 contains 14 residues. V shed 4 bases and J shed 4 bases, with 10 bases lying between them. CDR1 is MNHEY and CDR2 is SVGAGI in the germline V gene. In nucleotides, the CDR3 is TGTGCCAGCAGTTTAAGGCATGATAATGAAAAACTGTTTTTT. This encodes CASSLRHDNEKLFF.

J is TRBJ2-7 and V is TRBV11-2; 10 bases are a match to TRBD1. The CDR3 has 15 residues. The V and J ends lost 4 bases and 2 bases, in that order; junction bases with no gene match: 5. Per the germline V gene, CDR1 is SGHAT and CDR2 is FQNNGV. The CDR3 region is CASSSRDRGTYEQYF. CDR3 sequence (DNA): TGTGCCAGCAGCTCCCGGGACAGGGGCACCTACGAGCAGTACTTC.

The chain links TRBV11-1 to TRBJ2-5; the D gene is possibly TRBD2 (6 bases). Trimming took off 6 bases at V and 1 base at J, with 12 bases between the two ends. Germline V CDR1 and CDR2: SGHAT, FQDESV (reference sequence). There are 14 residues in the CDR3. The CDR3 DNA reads TGTGCCAGCAGTTTCTTCGGGGGCCAAGAGACCCAGTACTTC. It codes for CASSFFGGQETQYF.

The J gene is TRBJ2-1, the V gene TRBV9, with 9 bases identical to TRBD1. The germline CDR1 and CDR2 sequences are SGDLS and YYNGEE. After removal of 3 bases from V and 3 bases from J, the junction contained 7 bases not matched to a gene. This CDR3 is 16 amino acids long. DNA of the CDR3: TGTGCCAGCAGCGCAGGGGACAGGGACTACTACAATGAGCAGTTCTTC. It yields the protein CASSAGDRDYYNEQFF. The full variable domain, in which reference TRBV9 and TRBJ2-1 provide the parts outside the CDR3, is DSGVTQTPKHLITATGQRVTLRCSPRSGDLSVYWYQQSLDQGLQFLIQYYNGEERAKGNILERFSAQQFPDLHSELNLSSLELGDSALYFCASSAGDRDYYNEQFFGPGTRLTVL.

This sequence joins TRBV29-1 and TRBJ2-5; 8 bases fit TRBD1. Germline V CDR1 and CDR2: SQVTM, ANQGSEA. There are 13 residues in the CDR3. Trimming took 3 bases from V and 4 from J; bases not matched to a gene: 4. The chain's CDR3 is CSVDPQGAETQYF. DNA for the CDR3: TGCAGCGTTGATCCGCAGGGGGCAGAGACCCAGTACTTC.

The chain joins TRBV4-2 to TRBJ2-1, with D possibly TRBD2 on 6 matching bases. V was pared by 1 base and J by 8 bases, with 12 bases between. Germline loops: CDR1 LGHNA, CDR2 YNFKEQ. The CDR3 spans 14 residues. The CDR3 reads CASSQGSGRYEQFF. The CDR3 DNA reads TGTGCCAGCAGCCAAGGCTCGGGGAGGTATGAGCAGTTCTTC.

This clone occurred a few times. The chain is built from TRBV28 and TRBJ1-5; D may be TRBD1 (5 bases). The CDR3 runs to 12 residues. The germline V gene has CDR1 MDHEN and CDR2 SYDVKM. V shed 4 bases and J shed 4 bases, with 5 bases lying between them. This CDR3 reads CASSWGNQPQHF. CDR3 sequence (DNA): TGTGCCAGCAGTTGGGGGAATCAGCCCCAGCATTTT. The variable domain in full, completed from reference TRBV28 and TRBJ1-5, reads DVKVTQSSRYLVKRTGEKVFLECVQDMDHENMFWYRQDPGLGLRLIYFSYDVKMKEKGDIPEGYSVSREKKERFSLILESASTNQTSMYLCASSWGNQPQHFGDGTRLSIL.

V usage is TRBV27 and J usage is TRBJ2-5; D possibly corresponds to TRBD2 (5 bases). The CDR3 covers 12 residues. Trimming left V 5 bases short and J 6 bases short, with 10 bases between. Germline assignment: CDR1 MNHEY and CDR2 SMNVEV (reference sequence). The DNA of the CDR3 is TGTGCCAGCAGTCCCGCCGGGAAGACCCAGTACTTC. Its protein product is CASSPAGKTQYF.

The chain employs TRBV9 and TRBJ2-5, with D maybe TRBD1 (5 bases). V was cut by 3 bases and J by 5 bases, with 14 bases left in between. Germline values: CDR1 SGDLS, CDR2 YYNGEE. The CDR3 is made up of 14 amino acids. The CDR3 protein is CASSGGKVGETQYF. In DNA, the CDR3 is TGTGCCAGCAGCGGGGGCAAGGTCGGCGAGACCCAGTACTTC.

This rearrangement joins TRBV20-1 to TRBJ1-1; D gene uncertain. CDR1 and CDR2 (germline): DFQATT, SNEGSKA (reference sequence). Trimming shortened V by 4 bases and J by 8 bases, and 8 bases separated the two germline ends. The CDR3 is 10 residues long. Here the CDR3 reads CSATEREAFF. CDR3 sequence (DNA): TGCAGTGCTACGGAGCGAGAAGCTTTCTTT.

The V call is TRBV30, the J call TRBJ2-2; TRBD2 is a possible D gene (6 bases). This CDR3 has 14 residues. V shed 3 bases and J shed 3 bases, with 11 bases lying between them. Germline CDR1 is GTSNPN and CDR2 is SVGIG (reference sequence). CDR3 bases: TGTGCCTGGAGCGGGGGTCAGTACACCGGGGAGCTGTTTTTT. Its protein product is CAWSGGQYTGELFF.

The CDR3 spells CASMPWAGTDTQYF. The CDR3 DNA reads TGCGCCAGCATGCCGTGGGCAGGAACAGATACGCAGTATTTT. This sequence joins TRBV5-1 and TRBJ2-3, with D uncertain. Trimming pared 6 bases from V and 3 bases from J, leaving 14 bases between. Germline V gene sequence: CDR1 SGHRS, CDR2 YFSETQ. This CDR3 comprises 14 residues.

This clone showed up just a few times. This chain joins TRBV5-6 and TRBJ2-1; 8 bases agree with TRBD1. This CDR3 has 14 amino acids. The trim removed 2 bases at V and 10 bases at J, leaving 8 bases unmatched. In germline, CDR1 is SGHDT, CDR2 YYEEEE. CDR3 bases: TGTGCCAGCAGCTTACTGGACAGGGTTTGGGAGCAGTTCTTC. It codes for CASSLLDRVWEQFF.

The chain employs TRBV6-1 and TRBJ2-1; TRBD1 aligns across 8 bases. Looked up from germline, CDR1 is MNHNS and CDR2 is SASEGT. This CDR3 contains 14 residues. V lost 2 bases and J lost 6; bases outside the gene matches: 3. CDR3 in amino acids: CASSESGGLNEQFF. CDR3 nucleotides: TGTGCCAGCAGTGAATCAGGGGGCCTCAATGAGCAGTTCTTC.

The CDR3 nucleotides read TGTGCCAGCAGTTTACTAGGGGAGTTATTATTCTTC. Translation: CASSLLGELLFF. The rearrangement joins TRBV27 to TRBJ2-1; possibly TRBD1 or TRBD2 for D (5 bases each). The CDR3 sequence is 12 residues long. Germline V gene lookup returns CDR1 MNHEY and CDR2 SMNVEV (reference sequence). The V end lost 2 bases, the J end lost 16 bases, and 15 bases lay between the germline ends.

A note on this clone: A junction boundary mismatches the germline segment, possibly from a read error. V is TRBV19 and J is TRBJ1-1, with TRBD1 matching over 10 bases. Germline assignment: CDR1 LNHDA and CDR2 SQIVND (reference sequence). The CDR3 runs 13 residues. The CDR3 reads CASLGQGNSEAFF. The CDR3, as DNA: TGTGCCAGTCTGGGACAGGGGAACTCTGAAGCTTTCTTT.

CDR3 nucleotides: TGTGCCAGCAGCTTATCAGGGGGGCTCAATGAAGCTTTCTTT. Translation: CASSLSGGLNEAFF. This chain connects TRBV11-3 to TRBJ1-1, with 7 bases that match TRBD1. Germline-derived CDR1 and CDR2 are SGHNT and YENEEA. Trimming removed 2 bases from V and 7 bases from J; junction bases left unmatched: 7. The CDR3 sequence is 14 residues long.

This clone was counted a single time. The CDR3 loop reads CASRGLAGGTEQFF. CDR3 DNA sequence: TGTGCCAGCAGAGGACTAGCGGGAGGTACTGAGCAGTTCTTC. The chain couples TRBV2 to TRBJ2-1, with TRBD2 identical over 14 bases. J was trimmed by 9 bases and V by 6 bases; bases with no gene match: 4. This CDR3 has 14 residues. CDR1 and CDR2 from the germline V gene are SNHLY and FYNNEI.

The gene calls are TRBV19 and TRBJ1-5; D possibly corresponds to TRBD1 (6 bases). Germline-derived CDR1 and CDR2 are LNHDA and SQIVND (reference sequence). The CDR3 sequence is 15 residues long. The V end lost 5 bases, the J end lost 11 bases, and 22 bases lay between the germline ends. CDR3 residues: CASSAQSGVDGAQHF. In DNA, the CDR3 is TGTGCCAGTAGTGCCCAATCAGGGGTGGATGGGGCCCAGCATTTT.

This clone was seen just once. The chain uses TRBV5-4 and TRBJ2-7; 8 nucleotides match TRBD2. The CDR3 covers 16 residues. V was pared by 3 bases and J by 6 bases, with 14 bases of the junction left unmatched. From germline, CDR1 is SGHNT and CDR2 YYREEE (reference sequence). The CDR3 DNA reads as TGTGCCAGCAGCTCAGTTATGGTCCGGGGGGGAATCGAGCAGTACTTC. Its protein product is CASSSVMVRGGIEQYF.

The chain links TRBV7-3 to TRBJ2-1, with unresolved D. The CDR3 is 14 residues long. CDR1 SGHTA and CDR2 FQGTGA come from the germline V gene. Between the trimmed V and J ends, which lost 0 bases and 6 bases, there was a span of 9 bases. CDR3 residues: CASSLTLTPNEQFF. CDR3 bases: TGTGCCAGCAGCTTAACGTTGACTCCCAATGAGCAGTTCTTC. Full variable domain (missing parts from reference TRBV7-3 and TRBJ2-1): GAGVSQTPSNKVTEKGKYVELRCDPISGHTALYWYRQSLGQGPEFLIYFQGTGAADDSGLPNDRFFAVRPEGSVSTLKIQRTERGDSAVYLCASSLTLTPNEQFFGPGTRLTVL.

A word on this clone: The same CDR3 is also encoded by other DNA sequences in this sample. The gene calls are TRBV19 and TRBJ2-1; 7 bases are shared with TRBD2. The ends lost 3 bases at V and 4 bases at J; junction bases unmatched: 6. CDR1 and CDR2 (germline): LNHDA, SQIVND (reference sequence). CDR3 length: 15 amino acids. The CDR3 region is CASSMGGSSYNEQFF. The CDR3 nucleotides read TGTGCCAGTAGTATGGGCGGGAGTTCATACAATGAGCAGTTCTTC.

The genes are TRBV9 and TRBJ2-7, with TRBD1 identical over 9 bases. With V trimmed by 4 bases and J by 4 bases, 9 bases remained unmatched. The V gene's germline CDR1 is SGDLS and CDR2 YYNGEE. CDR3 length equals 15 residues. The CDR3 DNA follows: TGTGCCAGCAGCCCGCGGACAGGGGAGGGATACGAGCAGTACTTC. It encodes CASSPRTGEGYEQYF.